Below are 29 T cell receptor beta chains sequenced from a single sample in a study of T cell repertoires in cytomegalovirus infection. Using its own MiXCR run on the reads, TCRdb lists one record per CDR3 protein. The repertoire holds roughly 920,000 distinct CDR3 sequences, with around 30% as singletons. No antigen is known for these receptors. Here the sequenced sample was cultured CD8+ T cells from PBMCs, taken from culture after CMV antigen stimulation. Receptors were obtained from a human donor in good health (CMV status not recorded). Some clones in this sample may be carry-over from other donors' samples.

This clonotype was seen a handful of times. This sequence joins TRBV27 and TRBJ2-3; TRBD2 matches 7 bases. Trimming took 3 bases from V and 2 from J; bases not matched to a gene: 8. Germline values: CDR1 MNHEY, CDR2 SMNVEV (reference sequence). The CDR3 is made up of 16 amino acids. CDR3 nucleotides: TGTGCCAGCAGTTTCGGCGGGGGACCTTCCACAGATACGCAGTATTTT. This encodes CASSFGGGPSTDTQYF.

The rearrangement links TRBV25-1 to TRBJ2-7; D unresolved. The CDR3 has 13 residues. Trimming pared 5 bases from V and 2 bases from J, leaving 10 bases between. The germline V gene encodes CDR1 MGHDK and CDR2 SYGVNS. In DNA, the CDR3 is TGTGCCAGCAGTTCCGACATAGCCTACGAGCAGTACGTC. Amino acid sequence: CASSSDIAYEQYV.

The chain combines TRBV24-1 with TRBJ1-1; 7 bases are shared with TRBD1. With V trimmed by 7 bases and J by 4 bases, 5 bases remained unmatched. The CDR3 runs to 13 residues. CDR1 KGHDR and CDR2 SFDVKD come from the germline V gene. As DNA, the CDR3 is TGTGCCACCAGCGGGACAGCTGGCACTGAAGCTTTCTTT. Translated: CATSGTAGTEAFF.

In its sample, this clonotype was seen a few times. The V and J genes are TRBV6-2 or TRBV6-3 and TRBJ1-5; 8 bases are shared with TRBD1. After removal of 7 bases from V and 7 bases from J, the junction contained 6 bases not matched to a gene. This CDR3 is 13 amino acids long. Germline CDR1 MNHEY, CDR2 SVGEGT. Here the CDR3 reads CASNGQGGQPQHF. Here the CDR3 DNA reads TGTGCCAGCAATGGACAGGGAGGGCAGCCCCAGCATTTT.

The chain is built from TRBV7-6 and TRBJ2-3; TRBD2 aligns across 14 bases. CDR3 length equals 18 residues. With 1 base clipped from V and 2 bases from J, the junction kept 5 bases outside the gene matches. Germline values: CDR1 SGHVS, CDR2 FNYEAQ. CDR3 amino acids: CASSLGTSGGYFTDTQYF. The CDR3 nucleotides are TGTGCCAGCAGCTTAGGGACTAGCGGGGGGTACTTCACAGATACGCAGTATTTT.

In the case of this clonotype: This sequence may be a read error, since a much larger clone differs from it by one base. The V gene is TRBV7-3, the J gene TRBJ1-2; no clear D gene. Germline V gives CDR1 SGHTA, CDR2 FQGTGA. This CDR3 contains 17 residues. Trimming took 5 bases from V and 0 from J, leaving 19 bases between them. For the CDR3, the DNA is TGTGCCAGCAGCCGCGGAGTCGAGCCGGCAGCTAACTATGGCTACACCTTC. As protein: CASSRGVEPAANYGYTF.

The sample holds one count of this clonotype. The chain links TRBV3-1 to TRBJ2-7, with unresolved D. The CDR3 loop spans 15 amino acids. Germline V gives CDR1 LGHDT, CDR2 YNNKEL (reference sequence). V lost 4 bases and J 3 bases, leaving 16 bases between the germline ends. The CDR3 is CASSPPLGTYYEQYF. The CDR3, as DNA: TGTGCCAGCAGCCCGCCCCTAGGAACTTACTACGAGCAGTACTTC.

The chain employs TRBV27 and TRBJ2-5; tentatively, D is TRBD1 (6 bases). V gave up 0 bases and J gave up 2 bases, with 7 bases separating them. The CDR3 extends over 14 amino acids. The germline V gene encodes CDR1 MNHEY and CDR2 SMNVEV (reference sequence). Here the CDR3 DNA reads TGTGCCAGCAGTTTATCGCAGGGGCAAGAGACCCAGTACTTC. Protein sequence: CASSLSQGQETQYF.

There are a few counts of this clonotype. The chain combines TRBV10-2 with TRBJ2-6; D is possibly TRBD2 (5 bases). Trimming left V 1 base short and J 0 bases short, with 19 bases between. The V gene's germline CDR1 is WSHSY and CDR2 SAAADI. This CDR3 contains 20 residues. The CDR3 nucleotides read TGCGCCAGCAGTGAGTTCCCCGTCCGGACGGGGATCTCTGGGGCCAACGTCCTGACTTTC. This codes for CASSEFPVRTGISGANVLTF.

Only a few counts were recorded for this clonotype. CDR3 residues: CASSQTTAGLTNTEAFF. CDR3 nucleotide sequence: TGCGCCAGCAGCCAGACGACAGCAGGATTAACCAACACTGAAGCTTTCTTT. The J gene is TRBJ1-1, the V gene TRBV4-1; maybe TRBD1 (5 bases). Germline V gene sequence: CDR1 MGHRA, CDR2 YSYEKL. The CDR3 is 17 amino acids. The V and J ends lost 3 bases and 2 bases respectively, with 19 bases between them.

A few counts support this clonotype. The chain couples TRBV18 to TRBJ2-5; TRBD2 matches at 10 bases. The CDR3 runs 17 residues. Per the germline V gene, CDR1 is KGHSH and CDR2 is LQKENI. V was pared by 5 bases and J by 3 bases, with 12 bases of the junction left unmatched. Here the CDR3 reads CASSRPSGGLWEETQYF. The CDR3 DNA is TGTGCCAGCTCAAGACCTAGCGGGGGATTGTGGGAAGAGACCCAGTACTTC.

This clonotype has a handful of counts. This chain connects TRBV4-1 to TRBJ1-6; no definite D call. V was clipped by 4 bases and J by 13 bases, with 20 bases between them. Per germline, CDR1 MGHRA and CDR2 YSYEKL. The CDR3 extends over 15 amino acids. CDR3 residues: CASSRDDGVFSPLHF. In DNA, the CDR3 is TGCGCCAGCAGCCGCGATGACGGAGTCTTCTCTCCCCTCCACTTT.

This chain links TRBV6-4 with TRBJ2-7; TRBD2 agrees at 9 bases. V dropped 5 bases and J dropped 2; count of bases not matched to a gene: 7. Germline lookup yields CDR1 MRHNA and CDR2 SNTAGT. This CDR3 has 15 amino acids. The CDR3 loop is CASSIAGGQPYEQYF. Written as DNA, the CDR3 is TGTGCCAGCAGTATTGCGGGGGGGCAACCCTACGAGCAGTACTTC.

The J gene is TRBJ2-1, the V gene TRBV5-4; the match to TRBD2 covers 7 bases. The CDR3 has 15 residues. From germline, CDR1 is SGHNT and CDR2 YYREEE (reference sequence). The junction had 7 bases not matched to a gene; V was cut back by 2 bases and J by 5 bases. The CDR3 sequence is CASSLGDYPHNEQFF. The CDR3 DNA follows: TGTGCCAGCAGCTTAGGGGACTACCCCCACAATGAGCAGTTCTTC.

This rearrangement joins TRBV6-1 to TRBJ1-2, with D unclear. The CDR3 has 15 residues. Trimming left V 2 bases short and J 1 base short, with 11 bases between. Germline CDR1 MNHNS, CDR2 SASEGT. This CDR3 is CASSEFDAVNYGYTF. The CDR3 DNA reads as TGTGCCAGCAGTGAATTCGACGCAGTTAACTATGGCTACACCTTC.

For the CDR3, the DNA is TGTGCCAGTAGTATTGGGCGACAGGGGGCTTCTACGGAGCAGTACGTC. Translated: CASSIGRQGASTEQYV. The J gene is TRBJ2-7, the V gene TRBV19; TRBD1 matches at 10 bases. With V trimmed by 3 bases and J by 7 bases, 12 bases remained unmatched. This CDR3 has 16 amino acids. Per the germline V gene, CDR1 is LNHDA and CDR2 is SQIVND (reference sequence).

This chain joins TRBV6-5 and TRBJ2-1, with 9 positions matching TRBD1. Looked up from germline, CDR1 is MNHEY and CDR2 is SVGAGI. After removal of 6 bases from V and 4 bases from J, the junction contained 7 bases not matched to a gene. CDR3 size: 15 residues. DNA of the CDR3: TGTGCCAGCAGCACCGGGACAGGGAGATACAATGAGCAGTTCTTC. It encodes CASSTGTGRYNEQFF.

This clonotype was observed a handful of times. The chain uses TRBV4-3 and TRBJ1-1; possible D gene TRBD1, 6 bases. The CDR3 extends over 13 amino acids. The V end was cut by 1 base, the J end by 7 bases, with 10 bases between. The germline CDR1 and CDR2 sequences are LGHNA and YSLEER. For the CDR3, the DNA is TGCGCCAGCAGCCAAGGACAGGCTTTTGAAGCTTTCTTT. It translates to CASSQGQAFEAFF.

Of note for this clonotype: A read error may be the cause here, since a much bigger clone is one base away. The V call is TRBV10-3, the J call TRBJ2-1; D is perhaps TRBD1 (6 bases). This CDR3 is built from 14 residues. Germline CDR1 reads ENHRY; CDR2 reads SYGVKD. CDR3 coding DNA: TGTGTCATCAGTGAGCCGATGACAGGATATGAGCAGTTCTTC. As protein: CVISEPMTGYEQFF.

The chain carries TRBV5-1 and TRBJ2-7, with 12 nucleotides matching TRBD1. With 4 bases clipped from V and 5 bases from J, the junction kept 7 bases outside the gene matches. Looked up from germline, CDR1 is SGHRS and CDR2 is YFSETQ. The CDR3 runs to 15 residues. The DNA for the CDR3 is TGCGCCAGCAGCCCAGAGGGACAGGGGGCCGACGAGCAGTACGTC. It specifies CASSPEGQGADEQYV.

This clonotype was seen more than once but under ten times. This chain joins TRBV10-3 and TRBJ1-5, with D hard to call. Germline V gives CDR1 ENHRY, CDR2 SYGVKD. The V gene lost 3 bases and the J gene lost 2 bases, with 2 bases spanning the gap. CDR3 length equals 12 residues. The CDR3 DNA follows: TGTGCCATCAGTGAAGGCAATCAGCCCCAGCATTTT. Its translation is CAISEGNQPQHF.

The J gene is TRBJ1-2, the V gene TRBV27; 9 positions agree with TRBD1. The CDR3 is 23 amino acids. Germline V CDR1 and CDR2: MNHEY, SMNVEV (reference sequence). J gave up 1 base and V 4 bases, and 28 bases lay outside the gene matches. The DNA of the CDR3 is TGTGCCAGCAGTTCAATAACCTGGCAGGTGGATTTGGACAGGGGAGAGAGTAACTATGGCTACACCTTC. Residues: CASSSITWQVDLDRGESNYGYTF.

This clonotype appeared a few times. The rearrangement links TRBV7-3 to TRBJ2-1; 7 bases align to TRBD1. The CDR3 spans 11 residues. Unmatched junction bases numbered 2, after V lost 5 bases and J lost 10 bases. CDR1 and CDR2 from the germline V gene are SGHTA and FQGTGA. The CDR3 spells CASSTDREQFF. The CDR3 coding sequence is TGTGCCAGCAGCACGGACAGGGAGCAGTTCTTC.

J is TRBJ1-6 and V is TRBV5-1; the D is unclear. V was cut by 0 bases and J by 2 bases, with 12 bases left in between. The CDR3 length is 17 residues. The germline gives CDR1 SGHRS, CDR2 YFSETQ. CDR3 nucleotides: TGCGCCAGCAGCTTGGATGGGGTTCTACCCTATAATTCACCCCTCCACTTT. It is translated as CASSLDGVLPYNSPLHF.

DNA for the CDR3: TGTGCCAGCAGTGCTCGGGAGACCCAGTACTTC. Translation: CASSARETQYF. V usage is TRBV25-1 and J usage is TRBJ2-5; D is ambiguous. Germline V gene lookup returns CDR1 MGHDK and CDR2 SYGVNS. The CDR3 covers 11 residues. The V end was cut by 4 bases, the J end by 5 bases, with 5 bases between. Variable domain in full (rest from reference TRBV25-1 and TRBJ2-5): EADIYQTPRYLVIGTGKKITLECSQTMGHDKMYWYQQDPGMELHLIHYSYGVNSTEKGDLSSESTVSRIRTEHFPLTLESARPSHTSQYLCASSARETQYFGPGTRLLVL.

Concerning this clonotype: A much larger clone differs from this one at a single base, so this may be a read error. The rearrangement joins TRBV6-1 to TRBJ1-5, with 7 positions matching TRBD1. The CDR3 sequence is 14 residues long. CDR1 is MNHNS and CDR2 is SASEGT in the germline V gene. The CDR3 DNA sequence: TGTACCAGCAGTAAGACAGGGAGCAATCAGCCCCAGCATTTT. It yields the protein CTSSKTGSNQPQHF.

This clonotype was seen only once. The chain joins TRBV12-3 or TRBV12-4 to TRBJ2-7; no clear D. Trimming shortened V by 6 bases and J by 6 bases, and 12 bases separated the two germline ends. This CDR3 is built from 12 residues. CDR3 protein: CASSLPYREQYF. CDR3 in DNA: TGTGCCAGCAGCCTCCCTTACCGCGAGCAGTACTTC.

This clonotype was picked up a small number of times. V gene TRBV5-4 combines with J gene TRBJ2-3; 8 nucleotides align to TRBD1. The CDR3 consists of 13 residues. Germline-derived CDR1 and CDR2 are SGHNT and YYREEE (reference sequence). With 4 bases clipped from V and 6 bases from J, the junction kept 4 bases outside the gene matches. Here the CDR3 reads CASSPRDRDTQYF. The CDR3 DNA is TGTGCCAGCAGCCCCAGGGACAGGGATACGCAGTATTTT.

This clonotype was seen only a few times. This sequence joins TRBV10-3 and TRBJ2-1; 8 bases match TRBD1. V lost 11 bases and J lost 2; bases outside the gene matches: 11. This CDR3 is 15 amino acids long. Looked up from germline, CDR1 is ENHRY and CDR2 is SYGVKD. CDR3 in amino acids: CAVRETGVTYNEQFF. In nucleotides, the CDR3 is TGTGCCGTGAGGGAGACAGGGGTCACCTACAATGAGCAGTTCTTC.